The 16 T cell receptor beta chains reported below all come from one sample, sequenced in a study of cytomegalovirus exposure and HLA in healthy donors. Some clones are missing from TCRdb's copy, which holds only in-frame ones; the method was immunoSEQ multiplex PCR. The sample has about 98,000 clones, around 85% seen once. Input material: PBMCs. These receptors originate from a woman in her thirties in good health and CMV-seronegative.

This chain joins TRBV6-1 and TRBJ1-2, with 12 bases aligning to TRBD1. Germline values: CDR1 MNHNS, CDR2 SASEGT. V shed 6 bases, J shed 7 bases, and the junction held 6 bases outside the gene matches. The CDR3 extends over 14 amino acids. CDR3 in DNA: TGTGCCAGCAGAGGGGGACAGGGGGCATCTGGCTACACCTTC. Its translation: CASRGGQGASGYTF.

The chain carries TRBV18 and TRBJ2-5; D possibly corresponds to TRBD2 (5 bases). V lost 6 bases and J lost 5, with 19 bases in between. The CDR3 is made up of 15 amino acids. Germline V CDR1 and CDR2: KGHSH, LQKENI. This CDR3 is CASSPFSGVAETQYF. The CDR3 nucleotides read TGTGCCAGCTCCCCCTTTTCCGGGGTGGCGGAGACCCAGTACTTC.

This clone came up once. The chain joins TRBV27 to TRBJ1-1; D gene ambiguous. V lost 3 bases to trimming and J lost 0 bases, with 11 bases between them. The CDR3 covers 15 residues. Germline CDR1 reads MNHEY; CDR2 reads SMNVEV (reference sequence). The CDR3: CASSFQAILNTEAFF. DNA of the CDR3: TGTGCCAGCAGTTTCCAAGCGATCCTGAACACTGAAGCTTTCTTT.

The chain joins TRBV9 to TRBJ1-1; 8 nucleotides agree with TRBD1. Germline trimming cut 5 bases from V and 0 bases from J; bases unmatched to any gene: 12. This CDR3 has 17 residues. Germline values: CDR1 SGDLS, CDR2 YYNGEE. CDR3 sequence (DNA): TGTGCCAGCAGTGATGGACAGGGCCGCTTAATGAACACTGAAGCTTTCTTT. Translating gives CASSDGQGRLMNTEAFF.

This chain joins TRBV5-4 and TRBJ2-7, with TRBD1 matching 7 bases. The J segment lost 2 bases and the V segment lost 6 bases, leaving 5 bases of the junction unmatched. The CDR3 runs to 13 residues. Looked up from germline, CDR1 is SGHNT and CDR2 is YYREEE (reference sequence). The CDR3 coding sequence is TGTGCCAGCACCAGGGACAGTACCTACGAGCAGTACTTC. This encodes CASTRDSTYEQYF. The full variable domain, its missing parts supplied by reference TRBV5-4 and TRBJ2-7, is ETGVTQSPTHLIKTRGQQVTLRCSSQSGHNTVSWYQQALGQGPQFIFQYYREEENGRGNFPPRFSGLQFPNYSSELNVNALELDDSALYLCASTRDSTYEQYFGPGTRLTVT.

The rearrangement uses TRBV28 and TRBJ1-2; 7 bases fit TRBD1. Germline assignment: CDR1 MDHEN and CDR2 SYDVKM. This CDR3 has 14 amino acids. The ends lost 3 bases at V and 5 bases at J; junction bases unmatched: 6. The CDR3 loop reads CASSFQGQRYGYTF. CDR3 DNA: TGTGCCAGCAGTTTCCAGGGACAGCGTTATGGCTACACCTTC.

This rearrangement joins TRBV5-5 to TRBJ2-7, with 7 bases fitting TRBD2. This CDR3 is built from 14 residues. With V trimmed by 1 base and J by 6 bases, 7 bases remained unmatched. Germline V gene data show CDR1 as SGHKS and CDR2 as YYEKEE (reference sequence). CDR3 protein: CASSLIAGPIEQYF. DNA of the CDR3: TGTGCCAGCAGCTTGATAGCGGGTCCCATCGAGCAGTACTTC.

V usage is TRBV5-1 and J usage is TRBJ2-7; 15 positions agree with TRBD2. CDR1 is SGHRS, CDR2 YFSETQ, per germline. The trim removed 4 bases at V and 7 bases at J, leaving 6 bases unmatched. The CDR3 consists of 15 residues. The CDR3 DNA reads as TGCGCCAGCAGCACCAGGACTAGCGGGGGGGCTGAGCAGTACTTC. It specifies CASSTRTSGGAEQYF.

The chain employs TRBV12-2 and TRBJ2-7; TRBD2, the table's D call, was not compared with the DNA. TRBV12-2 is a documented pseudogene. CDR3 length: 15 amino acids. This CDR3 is CASRLELAGVLEQYF. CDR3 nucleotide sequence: TGTGCAAGTCGCTTAGAGCTAGCGGGAGTCCTCGAGCAGTACTTC.

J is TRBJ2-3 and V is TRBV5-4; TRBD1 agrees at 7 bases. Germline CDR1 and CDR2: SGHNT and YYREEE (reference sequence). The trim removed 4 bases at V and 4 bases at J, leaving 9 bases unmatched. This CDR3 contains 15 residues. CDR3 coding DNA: TGTGCCAGCAGCCCTCCGACAGGGAATGCAGATACGCAGTATTTT. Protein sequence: CASSPPTGNADTQYF.

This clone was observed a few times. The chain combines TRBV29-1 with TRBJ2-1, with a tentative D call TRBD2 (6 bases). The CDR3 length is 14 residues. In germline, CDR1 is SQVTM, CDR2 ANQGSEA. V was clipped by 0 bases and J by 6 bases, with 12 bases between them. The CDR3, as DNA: TGCAGCGTTGAAGATGACCGGAGGGTCAATGAGCAGTTCTTC. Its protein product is CSVEDDRRVNEQFF.

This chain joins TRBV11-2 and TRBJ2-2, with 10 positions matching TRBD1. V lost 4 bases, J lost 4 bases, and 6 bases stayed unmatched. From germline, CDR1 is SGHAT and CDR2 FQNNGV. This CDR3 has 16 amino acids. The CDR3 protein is CASSSGQGLGTGELFF. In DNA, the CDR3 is TGTGCCAGCAGCTCGGGACAGGGGCTTGGCACCGGGGAGCTGTTTTTT.

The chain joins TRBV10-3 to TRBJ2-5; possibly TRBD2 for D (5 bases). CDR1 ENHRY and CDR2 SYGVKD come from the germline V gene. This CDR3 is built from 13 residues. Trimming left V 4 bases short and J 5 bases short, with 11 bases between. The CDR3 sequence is CAISGTSAETQYF. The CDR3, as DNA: TGTGCCATCAGTGGAACTAGTGCGGAGACCCAGTACTTC.

CDR3 protein: CASSQFRSGGLNTEAFF. CDR3 coding DNA: TGCGCCAGCAGCCAATTTCGGTCAGGGGGCCTGAACACTGAAGCTTTCTTT. V usage is TRBV4-3 and J usage is TRBJ1-1, with 8 bases that match TRBD1. The CDR3 extends over 17 amino acids. CDR1 and CDR2 (germline): LGHNA, YSLEER. The V and J ends lost 2 bases and 0 bases, in that order; junction bases with no gene match: 8.

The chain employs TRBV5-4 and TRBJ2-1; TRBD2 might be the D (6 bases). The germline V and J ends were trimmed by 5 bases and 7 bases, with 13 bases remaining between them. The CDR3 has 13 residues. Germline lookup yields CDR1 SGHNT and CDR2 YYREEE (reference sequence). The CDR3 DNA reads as TGTGCCAGCAGGGGGGGTCCCGGGAATGAGCAGTTCTTC. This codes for CASRGGPGNEQFF.

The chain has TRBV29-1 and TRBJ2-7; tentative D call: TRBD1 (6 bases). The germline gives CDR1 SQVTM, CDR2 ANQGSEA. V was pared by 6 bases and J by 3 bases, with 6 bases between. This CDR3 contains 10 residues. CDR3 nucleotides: TGCAGCGTACAGGGCTACGAGCAGTACTTC. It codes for CSVQGYEQYF.